One and the same sample provided the 17 T cell receptor beta chains below, sequenced in a study of blood T cell repertoires in COVID-19. Repertoires were generated with immunoSEQ multiplex PCR, while TCRdb's copy carries only in-frame clones and drops some. Among about 56,000 clones, roughly four fifths were seen once, and the ten largest hold roughly 8%. Sequencing used peripheral blood. The receptors were sampled from a woman aged 80 or over with acute or convalescent COVID-19.

This clone was counted once. The chain employs TRBV30 and TRBJ2-3, with a weak D call TRBD2 (6 bases). CDR1 is GTSNPN, CDR2 SVGIG, per germline (reference sequence). The CDR3 length is 12 residues. V was cut by 2 bases and J by 3 bases, with 6 bases left in between. The CDR3 sequence: CAWSRGTDTQYF. As DNA, the CDR3 is TGTGCCTGGAGTCGGGGGACAGATACGCAGTATTTT.

V gene TRBV7-9 combines with J gene TRBJ1-1, with 7 bases fitting TRBD1. Germline V gene lookup returns CDR1 SEHNR and CDR2 FQNEAQ (reference sequence). After removal of 0 bases from V and 4 bases from J, the junction contained 11 bases not matched to a gene. This CDR3 contains 17 residues. The CDR3 bases are TGTGCCAGCAGCTTAGCAACAGGGGCTCGAGGGGGCACTGAAGCTTTCTTT. Its protein is CASSLATGARGGTEAFF.

The chain uses TRBV30 and TRBJ2-7; 9 bases map to TRBD2. The junction had 8 bases not matched to a gene; V was cut back by 0 bases and J by 5 bases. The CDR3 extends over 15 amino acids. Per germline, CDR1 GTSNPN and CDR2 SVGIG (reference sequence). CDR3 amino acids: CAWSVQASGVDEQYF. Written as DNA, the CDR3 is TGTGCCTGGAGTGTACAGGCTAGCGGGGTGGACGAGCAGTACTTC.

The chain couples TRBV10-2 to TRBJ2-6; D is perhaps TRBD1 (6 bases). Trimming took 6 bases from V and 1 from J, leaving 13 bases between them. CDR3 length equals 16 residues. Germline lookup yields CDR1 WSHSY and CDR2 SAAADI. CDR3 in amino acids: CASRSPQGSGANVLTF. CDR3 DNA sequence: TGCGCCAGCAGGTCACCACAGGGATCTGGGGCCAACGTCCTGACTTTC.

The chain couples TRBV19 to TRBJ1-1, with a possible D match to TRBD1 (6 bases). Trimming pared 4 bases from V and 1 base from J, leaving 10 bases between. The CDR3 totals 14 residues. The germline V gene has CDR1 LNHDA and CDR2 SQIVND (reference sequence). The CDR3 loop is CASSTPGENTEAFF. The CDR3 DNA reads TGTGCCAGTAGTACCCCAGGGGAGAACACTGAAGCTTTCTTT. The complete variable domain, with remaining parts taken from reference TRBV19 and TRBJ1-1, reads DGGITQSPKYLFRKEGQNVTLSCEQNLNHDAMYWYRQDPGQGLRLIYYSQIVNDFQKGDIAEGYSVSREKKESFPLTVTSAQKNPTAFYLCASSTPGENTEAFFGQGTRLTVV.

The chain combines TRBV9 with TRBJ1-3; 8 positions match TRBD1. V lost 5 bases and J lost 7; bases outside the gene matches: 11. CDR1 and CDR2 (germline): SGDLS, YYNGEE. The CDR3 has 15 amino acids. CDR3 sequence (DNA): TGTGCCAGCAGTCAATCAGGACAGGGTTTGAACACCATATATTTT. Amino acid sequence: CASSQSGQGLNTIYF.

The gene calls are TRBV12-3 or TRBV12-4 and TRBJ1-2; D not resolved. The V end was cut by 3 bases, the J end by 4 bases, with 9 bases between. CDR3 length: 13 residues. CDR3 sequence: CASSLGPAYGYTF. Written as DNA, the CDR3 is TGTGCCAGCAGTTTGGGCCCAGCCTATGGCTACACCTTC.

This clone is judged medium-sized. The genes are TRBV7-3 and TRBJ1-1; 9 nucleotides line up with TRBD1. With V trimmed by 1 base and J by 0 bases, 9 bases remained unmatched. The length of the CDR3 is 18 residues. Germline V CDR1 and CDR2: SGHTA, FQGTGA. This CDR3 is CASSLRAGTGMLNTEAFF. The CDR3 coding sequence is TGTGCCAGCAGCTTAAGGGCGGGGACAGGGATGTTGAACACTGAAGCTTTCTTT. Filled out from reference TRBV7-3 and TRBJ1-1, the complete variable domain reads GAGVSQTPSNKVTEKGKYVELRCDPISGHTALYWYRQSLGQGPEFLIYFQGTGAADDSGLPNDRFFAVRPEGSVSTLKIQRTERGDSAVYLCASSLRAGTGMLNTEAFFGQGTRLTVV.

V gene TRBV27 combines with J gene TRBJ2-7, with 11 bases identical to TRBD2. J lost 3 bases, V lost 6 bases, and 16 bases had no gene match. This CDR3 region has 18 residues. The germline CDR1 and CDR2 sequences are MNHEY and SMNVEV (reference sequence). In DNA, the CDR3 is TGTGCCAGCAGCCACTCCCTACTAGCGGGAGAGATTGACTACGAGCAGTACTTC. Translated: CASSHSLLAGEIDYEQYF.

The chain combines TRBV27 with TRBJ2-5, with 8 nucleotides matching TRBD2. Per the germline V gene, CDR1 is MNHEY and CDR2 is SMNVEV (reference sequence). Unmatched junction bases numbered 3, after V lost 1 base and J lost 2 bases. The CDR3 totals 15 residues. The CDR3 sequence: CASSLFGRGQETQYF. The CDR3 nucleotides read TGTGCCAGCAGTTTATTCGGGAGGGGGCAAGAGACCCAGTACTTC.

This chain connects TRBV29-1 to TRBJ2-1; D not resolved. Germline V gene data show CDR1 as SQVTM and CDR2 as ANQGSEA. The V end was cut by 7 bases, the J end by 8 bases, with 15 bases between. There are 12 residues in the CDR3. The CDR3 here is CSAQVRRYEQFF. Written as DNA, the CDR3 is TGCAGCGCCCAGGTCCGCCGTTATGAGCAGTTCTTC.

J is TRBJ1-3 and V is TRBV6-5; D is ambiguous. The V and J ends lost 6 bases and 4 bases respectively, with 13 bases between them. The CDR3 length is 14 residues. CDR1 is MNHEY, CDR2 SVGAGI, per germline. CDR3 bases: TGTGCCAGCAGATCGGGGATGGGAGGAAACACCATATATTTT. Residues: CASRSGMGGNTIYF.

The count of this clone is one. The chain joins TRBV5-1 to TRBJ2-7; 10 bases agree with TRBD2. CDR1 SGHRS and CDR2 YFSETQ come from the germline V gene. The CDR3 totals 19 residues. V shed 3 bases, J shed 7 bases, and the junction held 22 bases outside the gene matches. The CDR3 sequence: CASSSNLAGEVGARREQYF. DNA of the CDR3: TGCGCCAGCAGCTCCAATCTAGCGGGAGAAGTCGGTGCCAGGAGGGAGCAGTACTTC.

The chain is built from TRBV11-2 and TRBJ2-1, with a tentative D call TRBD2 (6 bases). The CDR3 spans 13 residues. Germline assignment: CDR1 SGHAT and CDR2 FQNNGV. Deletions cut 4 bases from V and 8 bases from J, with 12 bases between. The CDR3 loop is CASSSPGGYEQFF. CDR3 nucleotide sequence: TGTGCCAGCAGCTCTCCCGGAGGGTATGAGCAGTTCTTC.

V and J are TRBV5-1 and TRBJ2-1; TRBD1 matches 8 bases. The CDR3 totals 16 residues. Germline CDR1 and CDR2: SGHRS and YFSETQ. V dropped 0 bases and J dropped 4; count of bases not matched to a gene: 6. The CDR3 DNA is TGCGCCAGCAGCTTGGATGGGACAGGCAGTTACAATGAGCAGTTCTTC. Translating it yields CASSLDGTGSYNEQFF.

This chain joins TRBV28 and TRBJ1-4, with 11 bases identical to TRBD1. The CDR3 totals 16 residues. Germline loops: CDR1 MDHEN, CDR2 SYDVKM. The junction had 12 bases not matched to a gene; V was cut back by 5 bases and J by 10 bases. The CDR3, as DNA: TGTGCCAGCAGTCTGACAGGGGGGACAGGGGGAGGAAAACTGTTTTTT. Translation: CASSLTGGTGGGKLFF.

This clone occurred once. The V and J genes are TRBV15 and TRBJ2-3, with 7 bases fitting TRBD2. CDR3 size: 17 residues. CDR1 is LNHNV and CDR2 is YYDKDF in the germline V gene (reference sequence). The V and J ends lost 1 base and 1 base, in that order; junction bases with no gene match: 8. The CDR3 loop is CATSRAWGGGGTDTQYF. CDR3 nucleotide sequence: TGTGCCACCAGCAGAGCCTGGGGGGGAGGTGGCACAGATACGCAGTATTTT.